Below, one T cell receptor beta chain is given with its context. This sample was included in a study of shared clonotypes between healthy human individuals. V lost 2 bases to trimming and J lost 6 bases, with 14 bases between them. Germline CDR1 is MDHEN and CDR2 is SYDVKM. This CDR3 has 14 residues. Some clones are missing from TCRdb's copy, which holds only in-frame ones; the method was immunoSEQ multiplex PCR. Of approximately 110,000 clones in the sample, about 62% are singletons; the top ten hold about 22%. The chain combines TRBV28 with TRBJ2-7; D not resolved. Sample: memory CD8+ T cells sorted from blood. The subset here: CD45RO+ cells pooled with CCR7-negative TemRA cells. The receptor comes from a woman in her thirties in good health. The CDR3 here is CASSLQVTSGEQYF. The CDR3 DNA reads as TGTGCCAGCAGTTTACAGGTTACTTCCGGCGAGCAGTACTTC.